These T cell receptor beta chains were read from a single sample in a study of technical replicates of blood from a few donors. Sequencing used immunoSEQ multiplex PCR; TCRdb keeps in-frame clones, though not all of them. The profile shows over 50,000 clones, approximately 97% of them singletons. Material for sequencing was T cells isolated from PBMCs. The receptor source for this set is a human donor in good health. Both conserved end residues are part of each CDR3. D genes are given only for firm matches. Size values are once, few and many counts, or a class for expanded clones, and some rows have none.

CDR3 DNA,CDR3 protein,D gene,J gene,V gene,clone size
TGCGCCAGCAGCTACAGACTAGCGTCGAACACCGGGGAGCTGTTTTTT,CASSYRLASNTGELFF,TRBD2,TRBJ2-2,TRBV5-1,.
TGTGCCAGCAGTTTAATACAGGGGCCGGACACTGAAGCTTTCTTT,CASSLIQGPDTEAFF,TRBD1,TRBJ1-1,TRBV28,once
TGTGCCAGCAGTAACTGGAATGAGCAGTTCTTC,CASSNWNEQFF,.,TRBJ2-1,TRBV7-9,once
TGTGCCAGCAGGGACGGGGGGGGTTCGGTTGAAAAACTGTTTTTT,CASRDGGGSVEKLFF,.,TRBJ1-4,TRBV6-6,.
TGTGCCAGCAGCTCTAGAGATTTTTTGGTGTTGGGGACAGGGGACTTCCTTAATGAGCAGTTCTTC,CASSSRDFLVLGTGDFLNEQFF,TRBD1,TRBJ2-1,TRBV7-8,.
TGCGCCAGCAGCCCCGGACTAAGGGTCTCCTACGAGCAGTACTTC,CASSPGLRVSYEQYF,.,TRBJ2-7,TRBV5-1,.
TGTGCCAGCACCTACAAAGGAGGGGCCTACGAGCAGTACTTC,CASTYKGGAYEQYF,.,TRBJ2-7,TRBV6-5,.
TGCGCCAGCAGCTTGGGTGGGGCCGATGAGCAGTTCTTC,CASSLGGADEQFF,.,TRBJ2-1,TRBV5-1,.
TGTGCCAGTAGCGATCAGGGACAGCTTAATGAAAAACTGTTTTTT,CASSDQGQLNEKLFF,TRBD1,TRBJ1-4,TRBV19,once
TGTGCCAGCAGTGTTATGGGGGGTTATAACATTCAGTACTTC,CASSVMGGYNIQYF,.,TRBJ2-4,TRBV27,.
TGTGCCAGCAGACTACAAGACCTTCAGCCCCAGCATTTT,CASRLQDLQPQHF,.,TRBJ1-5,TRBV28,.
TGTGCCAGCTCACAGGGGTTGGAGCAGTACTTC,CASSQGLEQYF,.,TRBJ2-7,TRBV18,once
TGTGCCAGCAGTTCACGACAGGGGGCAAACACCATATATTTT,CASSSRQGANTIYF,TRBD1,TRBJ1-3,TRBV11-2,.
TGCAGTGCTAGACAGGGGGCTGAAGCTTTCTTT,CSARQGAEAFF,TRBD1,TRBJ1-1,TRBV20-1,.
TGTGCCAGCAGCGCAGGACTAGCGGGAGGAGGGGGTGCGCAGCAGTACTTC,CASSAGLAGGGGAQQYF,TRBD2,TRBJ2-7,TRBV5-4,.
TGTGCCAGCAGCCGATTTGGTAGGGGGCTAAGCACTGAAGCTTTCTTT,CASSRFGRGLSTEAFF,TRBD1,TRBJ1-1,TRBV14,.
TGTGCCAGCAGCCCGGTCGTAGCGGGCACCTACGAGCAGTACTTC,CASSPVVAGTYEQYF,TRBD2,TRBJ2-7,TRBV9,.
TGCGCCAGCAGCCAAGTGTTTCCAGGGGGGAATAATCAGCCCCAGCATTTT,CASSQVFPGGNNQPQHF,TRBD1,TRBJ1-5,TRBV4-1,.
TGTGCCAGCAGACCCGTGCTTGAAACAACTGAAGCTTTCTTT,CASRPVLETTEAFF,.,TRBJ1-1,TRBV27,.
TGTGCCAGTAGTATGACAGGGGCGCGGGGCTACACCTTC,CASSMTGARGYTF,TRBD1,TRBJ1-2,TRBV19,once
TGCGCCAGCAACCCGGGACAGGGAAACACCATATATTTT,CASNPGQGNTIYF,TRBD1,TRBJ1-3,TRBV5-1,.
TGTGCCAGCAGCAAAGCGGGAGAGGGAGCCCTCTACGAGCAGTACTTC,CASSKAGEGALYEQYF,TRBD2,TRBJ2-7,TRBV7-9,.
TGTGCCAGTAGTATTGGACAGGGGAGTCCCTACGAGCAGTACTTC,CASSIGQGSPYEQYF,TRBD1,TRBJ2-7,TRBV19,.
TGTGCCACCGGACAGGGGGCCTACGAGCAGTACTTC,CATGQGAYEQYF,TRBD1,TRBJ2-7,TRBV6-5,.
TGTGCCAGCAGTCCCCTAACAGGGGGGGCGTCCGAGCAGTACTTC,CASSPLTGGASEQYF,.,TRBJ2-7,TRBV27,.
TGTGCCAGCTCACAACAGCGACGGGGCTCCTACAATGAGCAGTTCTTC,CASSQQRRGSYNEQFF,.,TRBJ2-1,TRBV18,.
TGTGCCAGCAGTTTAAGGGGACTATACAATGAGCAGTTCTTC,CASSLRGLYNEQFF,TRBD2,TRBJ2-1,TRBV28,.
TGTGCCAGCAGCTCCCAGACAGTTAGCTCTGGAAACACCATATATTTT,CASSSQTVSSGNTIYF,.,TRBJ1-3,TRBV5-4,.
TGTGCCAGCCAAAAAAGCGACTCATCCACAGATACGCAGTATTTT,CASQKSDSSTDTQYF,.,TRBJ2-3,TRBV4-2,once
TGTGCCAGCAGCCCCCGCTCTAGGTTGAATGAGCAGTTCTTC,CASSPRSRLNEQFF,.,TRBJ2-1,TRBV11-3,once
TGTGCCCTCATGGGGGGACGAACCGGGGAGCTGTTTTTT,CALMGGRTGELFF,.,TRBJ2-2,TRBV28,.
TGTGCCAGCAGTTACCAGGGTTTGAACACTGAAGCTTTCTTT,CASSYQGLNTEAFF,.,TRBJ1-1,TRBV6-6,.
TGTGCCAGCATCCTAGAGGGGACAGGGGTTCGGGGCTACACCTTC,CASILEGTGVRGYTF,TRBD1,TRBJ1-2,TRBV11-2,.
TGTGCCAGCAGTTACTCGAGGGAGGAAGCTTTCTTT,CASSYSREEAFF,.,TRBJ1-1,TRBV6-5,.
TGTGCCAGCAGCCAAGATGCCGGGACATTGGGGACAGATACGCAGTATTTT,CASSQDAGTLGTDTQYF,.,TRBJ2-3,TRBV4-2,once
TGTGCCAGCTCACCTTTCCCGGGGACAGATGCTTTCTTT,CASSPFPGTDAFF,TRBD1,TRBJ1-1,TRBV18,.
TGTGCCAGCGTATCCACCGCGTCCGGACAGCTCTACACCTTC,CASVSTASGQLYTF,.,TRBJ1-2,TRBV7-9,.
TGTGCCAGCAGTTACTCAGCGGACGCTGAAGCTTTCTTT,CASSYSADAEAFF,.,TRBJ1-1,TRBV6-6,.
TGTGCCTGGGGCTCGGCCATAGCGGGGGGCTCTGGGGCCAACGTCCTGACTTTC,CAWGSAIAGGSGANVLTF,TRBD2,TRBJ2-6,TRBV30,.
TGTGCCAGCAGCTTAGGAGGTACTAACACTGAAGCTTTCTTT,CASSLGGTNTEAFF,.,TRBJ1-1,TRBV11-2,.
TGTGCCACCAGCCTAGGGGCGACAGGTAGCGTGGATCAGCCCCAGCATTTT,CATSLGATGSVDQPQHF,.,TRBJ1-5,TRBV15,.
TGCAGCGTTGAACTCGGACAGGGGGGCTCCTACGAGCAGTACTTC,CSVELGQGGSYEQYF,TRBD1,TRBJ2-7,TRBV29-1,once
TGTGCCAGCAGCTTGGGACTCCCCAATAATTCACCCCTCCACTTT,CASSLGLPNNSPLHF,.,TRBJ1-6,TRBV7-3,.
TGTGCCAGCAGCTCAGGGGGGCCAGGCACTGAAGCTTTCTTT,CASSSGGPGTEAFF,TRBD1,TRBJ1-1,TRBV5-4,.